A single sample is the source of the 5 T cell receptor beta chains below, sequenced in a study of cytomegalovirus exposure and HLA in healthy donors. The PCR was carried out with 60 Vbeta primers and 13 Jbeta primers. The method was immunoSEQ multiplex PCR; TCRdb's version includes in-frame clones alone and lacks a portion of them. This sample yields about 94,000 clones, of which around three fifths are seen a single time; 3.9% belongs to the top ten. The sample was PBMCs. The receptors originated from a man under 40 in good health and CMV-seronegative.

This CDR3 reads CASSGQGVVASGNTIYF. DNA of the CDR3: TGTGCCAGCAGTGGACAGGGGGTAGTGGCATCTGGAAACACCATATATTTT. The rearrangement links TRBV2 to TRBJ1-3, with 9 bases fitting TRBD1. Per the germline V gene, CDR1 is SNHLY and CDR2 is FYNNEI. CDR3 length: 17 amino acids. Trimming removed 4 bases from V and 1 base from J; junction bases left unmatched: 8.

This clone was detected a few times. The rearrangement joins TRBV10-3 to TRBJ2-1, with 15 bases matching TRBD2. The CDR3 contains 15 residues. V gave up 6 bases and J gave up 7 bases; unmatched junction bases: 4. The germline V gene has CDR1 ENHRY and CDR2 SYGVKD. The CDR3 loop reads CAISQGTSGRNEQFF. CDR3 DNA sequence: TGTGCCATCAGCCAAGGGACTAGCGGGAGGAATGAGCAGTTCTTC.

The CDR3 DNA follows: TGTGCCAGCAGCCCCCGAGGTGGCGGGGCATTATACGAGCAGTACTTC. This translates into CASSPRGGGALYEQYF. The chain employs TRBV5-4 and TRBJ2-7; D may be TRBD2 (6 bases). CDR1 is SGHNT, CDR2 YYREEE, per germline (reference sequence). This CDR3 is built from 16 residues. V lost 4 bases to trimming and J lost 4 bases, with 21 bases between them.

The count of this clone is one. The chain uses TRBV6-5 and TRBJ1-4, with D maybe TRBD1 (5 bases). Germline V lookup: CDR1 MNHEY, CDR2 SVGAGI. There are 15 residues in the CDR3. Trimming pared 6 bases from V and 6 bases from J, leaving 17 bases between. CDR3 in amino acids: CASSQGQGYYEKLFF. The CDR3 region has the DNA TGTGCCAGCAGCCAAGGGCAGGGATACTATGAAAAACTGTTTTTT.

DNA for the CDR3: TGTGCCAGCAGTGAATGGCAGGGGTATGAGCAGTACTTC. Its translation is CASSEWQGYEQYF. The chain combines TRBV2 with TRBJ2-7, with TRBD1 as a possible D gene (6 bases). The CDR3 runs to 13 residues. The V gene's germline CDR1 is SNHLY and CDR2 FYNNEI. V was clipped by 2 bases and J by 7 bases, with 12 bases between them.